This T cell receptor beta chain was found in a study of T cells in Graves' hyperthyroidism and ophthalmopathy. About the research overall: Once the initial diagnosis was made, peripheral blood was obtained before any treatment. Whole-study results and caveats: The model forecast ophthalmopathy, anticipating it by a median around 6.5 months before onset. Blood also showed most of the thyroid clonotypes that were expanded above 0.001.

It was RNA transcripts that yielded the amplified TCR beta CDR3 regions. With the HTBI primer set, the TCR CDR3 went through a first round of RT-PCR. TCRdb re-called the multiplex PCR reads through MiXCR, storing one row per CDR3 protein. The top ten clones hold over 15% of a sample with about 770,000 distinct CDR3 sequences, around a sixth of them seen once. This clonotype came up a few times. Its cognate antigen is unknown. Trimming at V came to 5 bases and at J to 9 bases, leaving 9 bases not matched to a gene. The CDR3 extends over 13 amino acids. This receptor was obtained from a woman between 45 and 60 years old with Graves' hyperthyroidism that later progressed to Graves' ophthalmopathy. The genes are TRBV12-3 or TRBV12-4 and TRBJ2-7, with 8 nucleotides matching TRBD1. The sequencing sample was made of blood. Here the CDR3 DNA reads TGTGCCAGCAGTCGCGGACAGGGAGCGGGGCAGTACTTC. This sequence encodes CASSRGQGAGQYF.